The source of this TCR beta chain is a study of cytomegalovirus exposure and HLA in healthy donors. Amplification used 60 Vbeta primers and 13 Jbeta primers. Data came from immunoSEQ multiplex PCR; TCRdb stores just in-frame clones and leaves some out. Found here are some 120,000 clones, roughly 15% of them singletons; the top ten hold 1.5% to 2%. From germline, CDR1 is MDHEN and CDR2 SYDVKM. This CDR3 spans 14 amino acids. The ends were cut back, 7 bases at V and 4 bases at J, with 16 bases in the middle. Whole-study findings and limits: TCR beta sequences reportedly predicted most subjects' HLA-A and HLA-B alleles accurately. Near-uniform donor sequencing depth was presumed by presence/absence analyses.

This clone was observed a few times. The antigen is undetermined. This TCR was recovered from a young woman in good health and CMV-seronegative. The sequenced sample was PBMCs. This chain links TRBV28 with TRBJ1-1; the D gene is possibly TRBD1 (5 bases). The CDR3 bases are TGTGCCAGCACCCTCAGTGGGGCAGTCACTGAAGCTTTCTTT. The encoded protein is CASTLSGAVTEAFF.